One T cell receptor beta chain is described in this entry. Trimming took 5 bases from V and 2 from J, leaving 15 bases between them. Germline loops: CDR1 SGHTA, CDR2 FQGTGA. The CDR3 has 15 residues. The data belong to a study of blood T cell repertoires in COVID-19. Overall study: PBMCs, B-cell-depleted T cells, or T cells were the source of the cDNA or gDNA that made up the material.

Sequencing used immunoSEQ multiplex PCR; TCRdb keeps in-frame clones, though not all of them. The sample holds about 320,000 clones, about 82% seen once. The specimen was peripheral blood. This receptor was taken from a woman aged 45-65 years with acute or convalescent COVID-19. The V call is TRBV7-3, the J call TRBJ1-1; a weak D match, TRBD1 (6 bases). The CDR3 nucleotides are TGTGCCAGCAGCCCCGCCGGGACACTAAACACTGAAGCTTTCTTT. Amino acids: CASSPAGTLNTEAFF. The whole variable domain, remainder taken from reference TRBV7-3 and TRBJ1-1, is GAGVSQTPSNKVTEKGKYVELRCDPISGHTALYWYRQSLGQGPEFLIYFQGTGAADDSGLPNDRFFAVRPEGSVSTLKIQRTERGDSAVYLCASSPAGTLNTEAFFGQGTRLTVV.